The 6 T cell receptor beta chains below were found in one sample sequenced in a study of blood T cells in healthy people across ages (dated by TCRdb to 2015 to 2017). Library preparation was by 5' RACE. Sequencing instrument: Illumina HiSeq 2500. A second PCR of about 6 to 11 cycles was performed with a sample-barcoded 5' primer and a J-beta primer mix. The raw public data were reprocessed by TCRdb itself: fastp quality trimming at Q25, MiXCR clonotype calling, in-frame beta chains only. Every distinct CDR3 protein forms one entry, paired with its most common genes and DNA. The sample table holds around 1.5 million distinct CDR3 sequences, of which around 35% were seen once. Together, the top ten hold approximately 10% of the sample. Sequencing was done on a sample of blood. The receptors originated from a woman in her twenties or thirties in good health.

The rearrangement joins TRBV28 to TRBJ1-1, with a possible D match to TRBD1 (5 bases). This CDR3 spans 14 amino acids. V dropped 7 bases and J dropped 1 base, with 13 bases sitting between them. CDR1 and CDR2 (germline): MDHEN, SYDVKM. The CDR3 nucleotides read TGTGCCAGCACCACTAGGGGCCCGAACACTGAAGCTTTCTTT. Translated, it gives CASTTRGPNTEAFF.

In its sample, this clonotype was seen a few times. This chain connects TRBV15 to TRBJ2-6, with a possible D match to TRBD2 (6 bases). Trimming took 0 bases from V and 6 from J, leaving 18 bases between them. Per the germline V gene, CDR1 is LNHNV and CDR2 is YYDKDF (reference sequence). The length of the CDR3 is 18 residues. CDR3: CATSRDLAQGGKANVLTF. In nucleotides, the CDR3 is TGTGCCACCAGCAGAGATCTCGCCCAGGGAGGAAAGGCCAACGTCCTGACTTTC.

The chain uses TRBV20-1 and TRBJ2-5; D possibly corresponds to TRBD2 (6 bases). The J call may not be correct, given that the DNA end is closer to TRBJ2-7. The CDR3 spans 16 residues. Germline V gene lookup returns CDR1 DFQATT and CDR2 SNEGSKA (reference sequence). The CDR3 is CSARGPWTINFYEQYF. Written as DNA, the CDR3 is TGCAGTGCTAGAGGACCCTGGACTATTAATTTCTACGAGCAGTACTTC.

This clonotype has ten or more counts. The chain employs TRBV10-3 and TRBJ2-1; D is possibly TRBD1 or TRBD2 (5 bases each). This CDR3 region has 14 residues. The V gene's germline CDR1 is ENHRY and CDR2 SYGVKD. With 8 bases removed from V and 5 bases from J, the gap between germline ends came to 16 bases. CDR3 protein: CAISEGIGHNEQFF. The CDR3 DNA reads as TGTGCCATCTCCGAGGGGATAGGTCACAATGAGCAGTTCTTC.

This clonotype was counted between two and nine times. This chain links TRBV6-6 with TRBJ1-2; D is perhaps TRBD1 (5 bases). The V gene's germline CDR1 is MNHNY and CDR2 SVGAGI (reference sequence). Trimming removed 0 bases from V and 8 bases from J, with 10 bases in between. The CDR3 length is 13 residues. The CDR3 sequence: CASSYSGRDGYTF. The CDR3 coding sequence is TGTGCCAGCAGTTACTCGGGCAGGGACGGCTACACCTTC.

The J gene is TRBJ2-3, the V gene TRBV28, with D tentatively TRBD1 or TRBD2 (7 bases each). The CDR3 loop spans 16 amino acids. V was clipped by 7 bases and J by 6 bases, with 23 bases between them. Per germline, CDR1 MDHEN and CDR2 SYDVKM. CDR3 amino acids: CASTGRGAGVTDTQYF. In nucleotides, the CDR3 is TGTGCCAGCACCGGCAGGGGGGCGGGAGTCACGGATACGCAGTATTTT.